This T cell receptor beta chain was sequenced during a study of Tregs in tolerant kidney transplant recipients. Study-level results: Tolerant patients' donor-specific Tregs expanded beyond overall Tregs, suggesting antigen-driven growth. The small number of patients limits these findings pending further validation.

Sequenced by immunoSEQ multiplex PCR; TCRdb stores in-frame clones only, minus some. The data show 84,000 or so clones, 90% to 95% seen once. Comment on this clone: Its specificity is unknown.

Related graft donors supplied nonmyeloablative bone marrow transplants, and mixed chimerism was transient. Unstimulated regulatory T cells (CD4+CD25+CD127-), CD4+CD25- non-regulatory cells, CD4 and CD8 cells were FACS-sorted from thawed PBMCs. This sequence originates from a human patient who received a combined kidney and bone marrow transplant. Some of the T cells may derive from the graft donor. The sample here was CD4+ T cells from blood (PBMCs), taken 12 months after the transplant.

The DNA for the CDR3 is TGTGCCAGCAGCCCTAACGGGGCAGGGGGCGGGACCGGGGAGCTGTTTTTT. Translating it yields CASSPNGAGGGTGELFF. The chain combines TRBV7-3 with TRBJ2-2, with 8 bases fitting TRBD1. The CDR3 runs 17 residues. The V gene's germline CDR1 is SGHTA and CDR2 FQGTGA. The V gene end was trimmed by 5 bases and the J gene end by 5 bases; junction bases not matched to a gene: 13.